The 21 T cell receptor beta chains listed next were all sequenced from one sample in a study of T cells in Graves' hyperthyroidism and ophthalmopathy. Template material for amplifying TCR beta CDR3 regions consisted of RNA transcripts. A set of HTBI primers served as the primers for a first-round RT-PCR of the TCR CDR3. TCRdb recomputed calls from the multiplex PCR reads with MiXCR, one row per CDR3 protein. The sample lists 700,000 to 950,000 distinct CDR3 sequences, around a third seen once, with around 29% in the top ten. Specimen: blood. Receptors originate from a woman in her forties with Graves' hyperthyroidism.

A few counts support this clonotype. This chain links TRBV7-2 with TRBJ2-5, with D maybe TRBD2 (7 bases). Germline CDR1 and CDR2: SGHTA and FQGNSA. The germline V and J ends were trimmed by 1 base and 7 bases, with 16 bases remaining between them. The CDR3 is 15 amino acids. CDR3 amino acids: CASSLGGKGEGTQYF. DNA of the CDR3: TGTGCCAGCAGCTTAGGAGGCAAGGGGGAGGGGACCCAGTACTTC. Full variable domain (remainder filled in from reference TRBV7-2 and TRBJ2-5): GAGVSQSPSNKVTEKGKDVELRCDPISGHTALYWYRQSLGQGLEFLIYFQGNSAPDKSGLPSDRFSAERTGGSVSTLTIQRTQQEDSAVYLCASSLGGKGEGTQYFGPGTRLLVL.

CDR3 sequence (DNA): TGTGCCTGGTCGATCGGGGTCACTGAAGCTTTCTTT. As protein: CAWSIGVTEAFF. The chain combines TRBV24-1 with TRBJ1-1; D not resolved. Trimming shortened V by 12 bases and J by 4 bases, and 14 bases separated the two germline ends. The length of the CDR3 is 12 residues. Looked up from germline, CDR1 is KGHDR and CDR2 is SFDVKD.

As to this clonotype: This may come from a read error, since a much larger clone is one base off. The rearrangement links TRBV9 to TRBJ2-7; tentative D call: TRBD2 (6 bases). Germline V CDR1 and CDR2: SGDLS, YYNGEE. The CDR3 is made up of 14 amino acids. Written as DNA, the CDR3 is TGTGCCAGCAGCTTTGTTAGCGGCGCCTACGGGCAGTACTTC. Translated, it gives CASSFVSGAYGQYF. The whole variable domain, filled in from reference TRBV9 and TRBJ2-7, reads DSGVTQTPKHLITATGQRVTLRCSPRSGDLSVYWYQQSLDQGLQFLIQYYNGEERAKGNILERFSAQQFPDLHSELNLSSLELGDSALYFCASSFVSGAYGQYFGPGTRLTVT.

This chain links TRBV11-2 with TRBJ1-6; D possibly corresponds to TRBD1 (6 bases). Trimming took off 4 bases at V and 6 bases at J, with 13 bases between the two ends. Germline values: CDR1 SGHAT, CDR2 FQNNGV. This CDR3 comprises 15 residues. CDR3 nucleotide sequence: TGTGCCAGCAGCTCTTGGGGGGCGCGTAATTCACCCCTCCACTTT. It specifies CASSSWGARNSPLHF.

The chain couples TRBV19 to TRBJ1-2; 7 bases align to TRBD1. CDR1 and CDR2 from the germline V gene are LNHDA and SQIVND (reference sequence). V dropped 3 bases and J dropped 7; count of bases not matched to a gene: 11. This CDR3 has 15 residues. The chain's CDR3 is CASSIPTGRIIGYTF. CDR3 DNA: TGTGCCAGTAGTATCCCGACAGGGAGGATAATTGGCTACACCTTC.

J is TRBJ1-2 and V is TRBV6-5, with D perhaps matching TRBD1 (5 bases). V was trimmed by 4 bases and J by 0 bases, leaving 9 bases between them. The CDR3 length is 14 residues. Germline CDR1 MNHEY, CDR2 SVGAGI. The CDR3 sequence: CASSSPDTNYGYTF. The CDR3 DNA reads TGTGCCAGCAGTTCCCCGGACACTAACTATGGCTACACCTTC.

This clonotype was seen at least ten times. J is TRBJ2-6 and V is TRBV29-1; D ambiguous. Germline lookup yields CDR1 SQVTM and CDR2 ANQGSEA. The CDR3 is 13 amino acids. V was clipped by 8 bases and J by 0 bases, with 8 bases between them. This chain's CDR3 is CSFRSSGANVLTF. CDR3 nucleotide sequence: TGCAGCTTTCGGAGCTCTGGGGCCAACGTCCTGACTTTC.

This clonotype appeared a few times. The chain recombines TRBV7-3 with TRBJ1-6; TRBD1 might be the D (6 bases). This CDR3 is 16 amino acids long. Trimming took off 5 bases at V and 7 bases at J, with 18 bases between the two ends. From germline, CDR1 is SGHTA and CDR2 FQGTGA. The DNA of the CDR3 is TGTGCCAGCAGCCAATCTGTGGGGACATGGAATTCACCCCTCCACTTT. Amino acid sequence: CASSQSVGTWNSPLHF.

V usage is TRBV11-2 and J usage is TRBJ2-7; D unresolved. Germline loops: CDR1 SGHAT, CDR2 FQNNGV. V was shortened by 2 bases and J by 1 base, with 15 bases between the two germline ends. The CDR3 is 16 residues long. CDR3 coding DNA: TGTGCCAGCAGCTTATCTTTCCGGACGGAATCCTACGAGCAGTACTTC. Amino acids: CASSLSFRTESYEQYF.

Points on this clonotype: A single base separates this from a much larger clone, so it may be a read error. This chain connects TRBV2 to TRBJ1-4; 7 positions match TRBD1. Germline lookup yields CDR1 SNHLY and CDR2 FYNNEI. The CDR3 spans 14 residues. CDR3 DNA sequence: TGTGCCAGCAGTGCTCAAACAGGGGAGGGAAAACTGGTTTTT. Protein sequence: CASSAQTGEGKLVF.

Ten or more counts support this clonotype. V usage is TRBV20-1 and J usage is TRBJ1-1; D might be TRBD1 (5 bases). The germline gives CDR1 DFQATT, CDR2 SNEGSKA (reference sequence). This CDR3 comprises 13 residues. V was trimmed by 0 bases and J by 1 base, leaving 6 bases between them. The CDR3 loop is CSARDQGNTEAFF. CDR3 in DNA: TGCAGTGCTAGAGACCAGGGGAACACTGAAGCTTTCTTT.

V usage is TRBV19 and J usage is TRBJ1-4, with TRBD1 as a possible D gene (5 bases). The germline V gene encodes CDR1 LNHDA and CDR2 SQIVND (reference sequence). The V end was cut by 1 base, the J end by 5 bases, with 14 bases between. CDR3 size: 16 residues. DNA for the CDR3: TGTGCCAGTAGTATAGCCTCGGGACTCCCGAATGAAAAACTGTTTTTT. As protein: CASSIASGLPNEKLFF.

The chain uses TRBV29-1 and TRBJ1-2; TRBD1 is a possible D gene (5 bases). This CDR3 contains 12 residues. Germline V gene sequence: CDR1 SQVTM, CDR2 ANQGSEA. With 3 bases removed from V and 9 bases from J, the gap between germline ends came to 14 bases. The CDR3, as DNA: TGCAGCGTTGAGGGGCCAGGGAAAAGCTACACCTTC. Its translation: CSVEGPGKSYTF.

This rearrangement joins TRBV7-7 to TRBJ2-7, with 7 bases fitting TRBD2. The CDR3 totals 11 residues. CDR1 and CDR2 (germline): SSHAT, FNYEAQ (reference sequence). Written as DNA, the CDR3 is TGTGCTAGGGCCCGGGGGGACGAGCAGTACTTC. This codes for CARARGDEQYF. The full variable domain, completed using reference TRBV7-7 and TRBJ2-7, is GAGVSQSPRYKVTKRGQDVTLRCDPISSHATLYWYQQALGQGPEFLTYFNYEAQPDKSGLPSDRFSAERPEGSISTLTIQRTEQRDSAMYRCARARGDEQYFGPGTRLTVT.

This clonotype occurred many times. The V call is TRBV19, the J call TRBJ2-7; D gene uncertain. The germline V and J ends were trimmed by 5 bases and 0 bases, with 11 bases remaining between them. The V gene's germline CDR1 is LNHDA and CDR2 SQIVND (reference sequence). The CDR3 sequence is 14 residues long. CDR3 DNA sequence: TGTGCCAGTAGTGGATCTACAAGCTCCTACGAGCAGTACTTC. This translates into CASSGSTSSYEQYF. The variable domain in full, completed from reference TRBV19 and TRBJ2-7, reads DGGITQSPKYLFRKEGQNVTLSCEQNLNHDAMYWYRQDPGQGLRLIYYSQIVNDFQKGDIAEGYSVSREKKESFPLTVTSAQKNPTAFYLCASSGSTSSYEQYFGPGTRLTVT.

This clonotype has only one observation. The chain carries TRBV11-2 and TRBJ1-1; 8 bases map to TRBD1. From germline, CDR1 is SGHAT and CDR2 FQNNGV. With V trimmed by 4 bases and J by 14 bases, 18 bases remained unmatched. There are 15 residues in the CDR3. The CDR3 is CASSSSGTGWGRAFF. Here the CDR3 DNA reads TGTGCCAGCAGCTCGTCCGGGACAGGATGGGGTCGGGCCTTCTTT.

The chain is built from TRBV29-1 and TRBJ1-2; 7 nucleotides line up with TRBD1. The germline V gene encodes CDR1 SQVTM and CDR2 ANQGSEA. Losses at the gene ends were 5 bases for V and 8 bases for J; bases not matched to a gene: 11. CDR3 length: 13 amino acids. The CDR3 region is CSVKYAGGRGYTF. In DNA form, the CDR3 reads TGCAGCGTTAAGTATGCAGGGGGACGGGGCTACACCTTC.

This sequence joins TRBV12-3 or TRBV12-4 and TRBJ1-1, with TRBD1 identical over 7 bases. The ends lost 7 bases at V and 11 bases at J; junction bases unmatched: 10. CDR3 length equals 12 residues. The CDR3 bases are TGTGCCAGCATCGGCTCCTGGGACAGCGCTTTCTTT. Its protein product is CASIGSWDSAFF.

The chain is built from TRBV7-9 and TRBJ2-7; TRBD1 agrees at 9 bases. Germline loops: CDR1 SEHNR, CDR2 FQNEAQ (reference sequence). The CDR3 is 18 amino acids. With 5 bases clipped from V and 2 bases from J, the junction kept 16 bases outside the gene matches. CDR3 amino acids: CASSHPTLRDRAPYEQYF. In DNA, the CDR3 is TGTGCCAGCAGCCATCCCACCCTCCGGGACAGGGCCCCCTACGAGCAGTACTTC.

This chain links TRBV25-1 with TRBJ2-5; 7 nucleotides match TRBD2. Per the germline V gene, CDR1 is MGHDK and CDR2 is SYGVNS. The length of the CDR3 is 15 residues. J lost 1 base, V lost 3 bases, and 5 bases had no gene match. Here the CDR3 reads CASSDSRGVQETQYF. The CDR3 DNA is TGTGCCAGCAGTGACTCTCGGGGGGTCCAAGAGACCCAGTACTTC.

This clonotype was detected ten times or more. The rearrangement links TRBV20-1 to TRBJ2-7; tentative D call: TRBD1 (6 bases). Germline lookup yields CDR1 DFQATT and CDR2 SNEGSKA (reference sequence). The V end lost 3 bases, the J end lost 0 bases, and 12 bases lay between the germline ends. This CDR3 is 14 amino acids long. CDR3 residues: CSARTGLPSYEQYF. The CDR3 DNA reads as TGCAGTGCTAGGACAGGACTCCCCTCCTACGAGCAGTACTTC.